The 14 T cell receptor beta chains presented below share a single source sample, sequenced in a study of blood T cell repertoires in COVID-19. Some clones are missing from TCRdb's copy, which holds only in-frame ones; the method was immunoSEQ multiplex PCR. Of approximately 240,000 clones in the sample, 70% to 90% were seen once. The specimen sequenced was peripheral blood. These receptors were taken from a woman aged 40 to 50 who had recovered from COVID-19.

A single count supports this clone. This chain connects TRBV7-2 to TRBJ2-5, with 7 bases fitting TRBD1. The V gene end was trimmed by 2 bases and the J gene end by 4 bases; junction bases not matched to a gene: 4. The CDR3 has 14 residues. The germline V gene encodes CDR1 SGHTA and CDR2 FQGNSA. Here the CDR3 reads CASSLTTGTETQYF. Written as DNA, the CDR3 is TGTGCCAGCAGCTTAACGACAGGGACAGAGACCCAGTACTTC.

The gene calls are TRBV13 and TRBJ2-4; D is ambiguous. CDR3 length: 17 amino acids. Germline loops: CDR1 PRHDT, CDR2 FYEKMQ (reference sequence). Trimming stripped 4 bases from V and 5 bases from J, with 21 bases between. CDR3 DNA sequence: TGTGCCAGCAGCTGCTCCACTCCCCCGAATGAGGAAAACATTCAGTACTTC. Translating it yields CASSCSTPPNEENIQYF.

This chain connects TRBV21-1 to TRBJ2-7; the table's D call, TRBD1, has no DNA check behind it. TRBV21-1 is flagged as a pseudogene. The CDR3 extends over 12 amino acids. This CDR3 reads CASIDRFYEQYF. In DNA, the CDR3 is TGTGCCAGTATAGACAGGTTTTACGAGCAGTACTTC.

The chain joins TRBV7-9 to TRBJ2-3, with 8 bases fitting TRBD1. V shed 2 bases and J 2 bases; nucleotides not matched to a gene: 3. The CDR3 spans 15 residues. Germline values: CDR1 SEHNR, CDR2 FQNEAQ (reference sequence). The CDR3 protein is CASSLTGGPTDTQYF. For the CDR3, the DNA is TGTGCCAGCAGCTTAACAGGGGGACCCACAGATACGCAGTATTTT. The whole variable domain, filled in from reference TRBV7-9 and TRBJ2-3, reads DTGVSQNPRHKITKRGQNVTFRCDPISEHNRLYWYRQTLGQGPEFLTYFQNEAQLEKSRLLSDRFSAERPKGSFSTLEIQRTEQGDSAMYLCASSLTGGPTDTQYFGPGTRLTVL.

The chain joins TRBV6-1 to TRBJ2-3; 7 nucleotides line up with TRBD1. Trimming removed 2 bases from V and 0 bases from J; junction bases left unmatched: 5. This CDR3 has 16 amino acids. From germline, CDR1 is MNHNS and CDR2 SASEGT. Here the CDR3 DNA reads TGTGCCAGCAGTGAATTAGGGGGCTTCAGCACAGATACGCAGTATTTT. Amino acid sequence: CASSELGGFSTDTQYF.

The rearrangement joins TRBV28 to TRBJ1-5, with 11 bases fitting TRBD1. Per germline, CDR1 MDHEN and CDR2 SYDVKM. The CDR3 has 17 amino acids. V shed 7 bases, J shed 9 bases, and the junction held 17 bases outside the gene matches. This CDR3 is CASKAWGGQGVLWPQHF. CDR3 coding DNA: TGTGCCAGCAAAGCCTGGGGGGGACAGGGGGTTCTGTGGCCCCAGCATTTT.

This chain uses TRBV7-2 with TRBJ2-1; 9 bases line up with TRBD2. CDR1 SGHTA and CDR2 FQGNSA come from the germline V gene. The CDR3 loop spans 17 amino acids. J was trimmed by 7 bases and V by 3 bases; bases with no gene match: 13. CDR3 in DNA: TGTGCCAGCAGCTTCCGCGTAATAGCGGGAGATAGGAATGAGCAGTTCTTC. Residues: CASSFRVIAGDRNEQFF.

The chain couples TRBV19 to TRBJ2-7, with D maybe TRBD1 (6 bases). This CDR3 region has 14 residues. Germline loops: CDR1 LNHDA, CDR2 SQIVND (reference sequence). V lost 6 bases and J lost 2, with 14 bases in between. CDR3 coding DNA: TGTGCCAGTAGCACCGGGACAAGTACCTACGAGCAGTACTTC. This sequence encodes CASSTGTSTYEQYF.

This CDR3 is CASSVSIAGGPADTQYF. The DNA for the CDR3 is TGTGCCAGCAGCGTAAGCATAGCGGGAGGGCCGGCAGATACGCAGTATTTT. This sequence joins TRBV9 and TRBJ2-3; 11 positions agree with TRBD2. The V and J ends lost 1 base and 4 bases, in that order; junction bases with no gene match: 8. The germline V gene has CDR1 SGDLS and CDR2 YYNGEE. The length of the CDR3 is 17 residues.

The chain couples TRBV7-6 to TRBJ2-3, with TRBD2 matching over 8 bases. With 5 bases clipped from V and 0 bases from J, the junction kept 19 bases outside the gene matches. CDR3 length: 20 residues. CDR1 and CDR2 from the germline V gene are SGHVS and FNYEAQ. The CDR3 DNA reads TGTGCCAGCAGCCCCCGGCGGGGCTTTAGCGGGGACCGTAGCACAGATACGCAGTATTTT. This encodes CASSPRRGFSGDRSTDTQYF.

V is TRBV24-1 and J is TRBJ1-2; the match to TRBD1 covers 8 bases. V dropped 4 bases and J dropped 4; count of bases not matched to a gene: 10. The CDR3 is made up of 16 amino acids. Germline V gene data show CDR1 as KGHDR and CDR2 as SFDVKD. The CDR3 sequence: CATSDRRDRRGYGYTF. The CDR3 nucleotides read TGTGCCACCAGTGACCGAAGGGACAGGCGGGGCTATGGCTACACCTTC.

V is TRBV7-2 and J is TRBJ2-5; TRBD1 matches 10 bases. Germline assignment: CDR1 SGHTA and CDR2 FQGNSA. The CDR3 has 16 amino acids. The V gene end was trimmed by 5 bases and the J gene end by 4 bases; junction bases not matched to a gene: 10. In DNA form, the CDR3 reads TGTGCCAGCAGCCCACGACAGGGGGCGCCCCGAGAGACCCAGTACTTC. It codes for CASSPRQGAPRETQYF.

The rearrangement links TRBV6-5 to TRBJ2-1, with 7 bases that match TRBD2. The CDR3 has 13 amino acids. V lost 7 bases, J lost 5 bases, and 5 bases stayed unmatched. The germline V gene encodes CDR1 MNHEY and CDR2 SVGAGI. CDR3 region: CASNGGFDNEQFF. CDR3 coding DNA: TGTGCCAGCAACGGGGGGTTTGACAATGAGCAGTTCTTC.

The chain employs TRBV7-8 and TRBJ1-3, with 9 bases that match TRBD1. The CDR3 contains 18 residues. After removal of 1 base from V and 0 bases from J, the junction contained 7 bases not matched to a gene. Germline values: CDR1 SGHVS, CDR2 FQNEAQ. CDR3 protein: CASSLGGTGTYSGNTIYF. CDR3 DNA sequence: TGTGCCAGCAGCTTAGGTGGGACAGGGACTTACTCTGGAAACACCATATATTTT.